The 8 T cell receptor beta chains reported below all come from one sample, sequenced in a study of cytomegalovirus exposure and HLA in healthy donors. The protocol was immunoSEQ multiplex PCR, while the TCRdb copy is restricted to in-frame clones and leaves out a portion. The sample yields some 83,000 clones, 94% seen once. Sequenced: PBMCs. These receptors originate from a young woman in good health and CMV-seropositive.

The rearrangement uses TRBV13 and TRBJ2-5, with D possibly TRBD2 on 5 matching bases. V was clipped by 1 base and J by 5 bases, with 11 bases between them. CDR3 length: 14 residues. Germline loops: CDR1 PRHDT, CDR2 FYEKMQ (reference sequence). The CDR3 region is CASSLAGTVETQYF. The CDR3 DNA follows: TGTGCCAGCAGCTTAGCGGGAACTGTTGAGACCCAGTACTTC.

This clone was counted a single time. The chain has TRBV19 and TRBJ1-1, with D possibly TRBD1 on 6 matching bases. The CDR3 contains 19 residues. With 7 bases removed from V and 6 bases from J, the gap between germline ends came to 33 bases. The germline CDR1 and CDR2 sequences are LNHDA and SQIVND (reference sequence). CDR3 nucleotides: TGTGCCAGTAATTTGCATCTGACAGAGTGGGGGGGGCAGACGTCTGAAGCTTTCTTT. Protein product: CASNLHLTEWGGQTSEAFF.

This rearrangement joins TRBV25-1 to TRBJ1-1; possible D gene TRBD1, 5 bases. The V and J ends lost 6 bases and 6 bases respectively, with 17 bases between them. CDR3 length: 14 residues. Per germline, CDR1 MGHDK and CDR2 SYGVNS. The CDR3 sequence: CASRIATDVAEAFF. The CDR3 DNA is TGTGCCAGCAGGATCGCGACAGACGTTGCTGAAGCTTTCTTT.

This clone was counted once. This chain uses TRBV25-1 with TRBJ2-2; 7 positions agree with TRBD2. There are 16 residues in the CDR3. CDR1 and CDR2 from the germline V gene are MGHDK and SYGVNS. Trimming cost V 1 base and J 3 bases; bases outside gene matches: 5. CDR3 coding DNA: TGTGCCAGCAGTGAATTTGGCCGGGGGGACACCGGGGAGCTGTTTTTT. Its protein product is CASSEFGRGDTGELFF.

The rearrangement uses TRBV6-1 and TRBJ2-6; D unresolved. The germline V gene encodes CDR1 MNHNS and CDR2 SASEGT. The CDR3 extends over 14 amino acids. V was cut by 7 bases and J by 0 bases, with 7 bases left in between. CDR3: CASTPRSGANVLTF. The CDR3 DNA is TGTGCCAGCACCCCCCGCTCTGGGGCCAACGTCCTGACTTTC.

This chain joins TRBV6-5 and TRBJ1-1; D uncertain. Germline CDR1 MNHEY, CDR2 SVGAGI. The CDR3 is 14 amino acids. The V end was cut by 0 bases, the J end by 1 base, with 6 bases between. The CDR3, as DNA: TGTGCCAGCAGTTACTCCATCAGGAACACTGAAGCTTTCTTT. Amino acid sequence: CASSYSIRNTEAFF.

The chain combines TRBV30 with TRBJ1-3; D gene unclear. V was cut by 0 bases and J by 4 bases, with 13 bases left in between. The CDR3 has 15 residues. In germline, CDR1 is GTSNPN, CDR2 SVGIG (reference sequence). Here the CDR3 reads CAWSVRRKHGNTIYF. The CDR3 DNA sequence: TGTGCCTGGAGTGTACGGCGGAAGCACGGAAACACCATATATTTT.

The chain has TRBV7-2 and TRBJ2-1; possible D gene TRBD1, 6 bases. Trimming left V 6 bases short and J 0 bases short, with 15 bases between. The germline gives CDR1 SGHTA, CDR2 FQGNSA. The CDR3 runs 16 residues. The CDR3 protein is CASSGGGGSSYNEQFF. The CDR3 DNA reads as TGTGCCAGCAGTGGGGGCGGCGGAAGCTCCTACAATGAGCAGTTCTTC. Together with reference TRBV7-2 and TRBJ2-1, the CDR3 gives the full variable domain: GAGVSQSPSNKVTEKGKDVELRCDPISGHTALYWYRQSLGQGLEFLIYFQGNSAPDKSGLPSDRFSAERTGGSVSTLTIQRTQQEDSAVYLCASSGGGGSSYNEQFFGPGTRLTVL.